This passage covers 21 T cell receptor beta chains from one sample sequenced in a study of CD8+ T cells in alopecia areata. After isolation, RNA underwent reverse transcription to generate cDNA as the sequencing template. The method was immunoSEQ multiplex PCR; TCRdb's version includes in-frame clones alone and lacks a portion of them. The table shows 190,000 or so clones, with 58% occurring only once. Stated treatment: oral pan-JAK inhibitor, 5-10 mg twice daily. The material was CD4+ T cells sorted from blood, obtained at week 24, from a patient treated with tofacitinib. Source of these receptors: a human donor with alopecia areata.

CDR3 sequence: CASSELAGEQETQYF. The CDR3 DNA is TGCGCCAGCAGCGAACTAGCGGGGGAGCAAGAGACCCAGTACTTC. V usage is TRBV5-1 and J usage is TRBJ2-5; 11 nucleotides match TRBD2. Trimming cost V 4 bases and J 2 bases; bases outside gene matches: 4. CDR1 is SGHRS and CDR2 is YFSETQ in the germline V gene. The CDR3 covers 15 residues.

The chain uses TRBV5-1 and TRBJ2-7; maybe TRBD1 (5 bases). Germline assignment: CDR1 SGHRS and CDR2 YFSETQ. The CDR3 is 14 amino acids. The V end was cut by 1 base, the J end by 0 bases, with 8 bases between. The chain's CDR3 is CASSLRQGSYEQYF. CDR3 nucleotides: TGCGCCAGCAGCTTGCGCCAGGGCTCCTACGAGCAGTACTTC.

The chain is built from TRBV14 and TRBJ2-1; D might be TRBD1 or TRBD2, each matching 6 bases. V was cut by 3 bases and J by 7 bases, with 19 bases left in between. The CDR3 spans 16 residues. Germline V gene lookup returns CDR1 SGHDN and CDR2 FVKESK. The CDR3 reads CASSQISGQRGNEQFF. The CDR3 region has the DNA TGTGCCAGCAGCCAGATTAGCGGACAGAGGGGGAATGAGCAGTTCTTC.

A few counts support this clone. This chain links TRBV14 with TRBJ1-1; D is uncertain. V gave up 3 bases and J gave up 4 bases, with 12 bases separating them. The CDR3 consists of 14 residues. Germline V lookup: CDR1 SGHDN, CDR2 FVKESK. The CDR3 spells CASSQMYMGTEAFF. The CDR3 DNA reads TGTGCCAGCAGCCAGATGTATATGGGCACTGAAGCTTTCTTT.

The chain is built from TRBV7-2 and TRBJ2-3; D is uncertain. V was cut by 5 bases and J by 4 bases, with 7 bases left in between. The germline V gene encodes CDR1 SGHTA and CDR2 FQGNSA. CDR3 length equals 12 residues. CDR3 nucleotide sequence: TGTGCCAGCAGCCCCCGAGCAGATACGCAGTATTTT. This encodes CASSPRADTQYF.

The V and J genes are TRBV30 and TRBJ2-2; 9 bases line up with TRBD2. CDR1 is GTSNPN and CDR2 is SVGIG in the germline V gene (reference sequence). CDR3 length: 16 residues. Germline trimming cut 0 bases from V and 13 bases from J; bases unmatched to any gene: 15. This chain's CDR3 is CAWSVETSGGRGVLFF. CDR3 in DNA: TGTGCCTGGAGTGTCGAGACTAGCGGAGGGAGAGGAGTGCTGTTTTTT.

This chain joins TRBV6-5 and TRBJ2-1; D tentatively fits TRBD1 or TRBD2 (6 bases each). The CDR3 is made up of 14 amino acids. The germline gives CDR1 MNHEY, CDR2 SVGAGI. V lost 2 bases and J lost 7, with 12 bases in between. CDR3 region: CASSYDGGPNEQFF. The DNA of the CDR3 is TGTGCCAGCAGTTACGATGGGGGGCCGAATGAGCAGTTCTTC.

V gene TRBV10-3 combines with J gene TRBJ2-1, with D possibly being TRBD2 (5 bases). Germline CDR1 is ENHRY and CDR2 is SYGVKD. CDR3 length: 11 residues. Trimming took off 6 bases at V and 8 bases at J, with 8 bases between the two ends. The CDR3 nucleotides are TGTGCCATCAGCGGACTGGATGAGCAGTTCTTC. Protein sequence: CAISGLDEQFF.

The chain joins TRBV5-1 to TRBJ1-6; the match to TRBD1 covers 8 bases. CDR1 and CDR2 (germline): SGHRS, YFSETQ. V trimming: 4 bases; J trimming: 7 bases; junction bases outside the gene matches: 7. The CDR3 has 15 amino acids. This CDR3 is CASSVTGGRNSPLHF. Here the CDR3 DNA reads TGCGCCAGCAGCGTTACAGGGGGTAGGAATTCACCCCTCCACTTT.

This clone was seen only once. The chain has TRBV30 and TRBJ1-1; no firm D call. Germline V CDR1 and CDR2: GTSNPN, SVGIG (reference sequence). There are 12 residues in the CDR3. Trimming removed 5 bases at V and 1 base at J, with 8 bases between. CDR3 sequence: CAWARPNTEAFF. CDR3 sequence (DNA): TGTGCCTGGGCCCGGCCGAACACTGAAGCTTTCTTT. The full variable domain, rest sourced from reference TRBV30 and TRBJ1-1, is SQTIHQWPATLVQPVGSPLSLECTVEGTSNPNLYWYRQAAGRGLQLLFYSVGIGQISSEVPQNLSASRPQDRQFILSSKKLLLSDSGFYLCAWARPNTEAFFGQGTRLTVV.

This clone has a handful of counts. The rearrangement links TRBV4-1 to TRBJ2-1; D is undetermined. The V gene lost 1 base and the J gene lost 1 base, with 14 bases spanning the gap. The CDR3 is made up of 17 amino acids. Germline loops: CDR1 MGHRA, CDR2 YSYEKL. In DNA form, the CDR3 reads TGCGCCAGCAGCCAAGGGTCATTTAGCCTATCCTACAATGAGCAGTTCTTC. Residues: CASSQGSFSLSYNEQFF.

The chain is built from TRBV7-2 and TRBJ2-2; the D call may be TRBD1 or TRBD2 (5 bases each). The CDR3 has 17 residues. Trimming cost V 2 bases and J 3 bases, with 16 bases left between them. CDR1 is SGHTA, CDR2 FQGNSA, per germline. The CDR3 coding sequence is TGTGCCAGCAGCTTAACCGGGGCCCCCATTGACACCGGGGAGCTGTTTTTT. Translated: CASSLTGAPIDTGELFF.

The chain links TRBV5-1 to TRBJ2-5; the D gene is possibly TRBD1 (5 bases). V lost 0 bases and J 7 bases, leaving 16 bases between the germline ends. The CDR3 is made up of 15 amino acids. Germline V gene lookup returns CDR1 SGHRS and CDR2 YFSETQ. CDR3 sequence: CASSLEAGQWGTQYF. CDR3 in DNA: TGCGCCAGCAGCTTGGAAGCAGGGCAGTGGGGGACCCAGTACTTC.

V is TRBV4-1 and J is TRBJ2-1, with a possible D match to TRBD1 (6 bases). Trimming cost V 5 bases and J 1 base, with 18 bases left between them. CDR1 is MGHRA, CDR2 YSYEKL, per germline. This CDR3 contains 17 residues. The CDR3: CASSRTAIFGSYNEQFF. CDR3 DNA sequence: TGCGCCAGCAGCAGGACAGCAATCTTTGGGTCCTACAATGAGCAGTTCTTC.

The V call is TRBV29-1, the J call TRBJ2-4, with D maybe TRBD2 (6 bases). Germline V gene data show CDR1 as SQVTM and CDR2 as ANQGSEA. Trimming shortened V by 4 bases and J by 0 bases, and 10 bases separated the two germline ends. There are 14 residues in the CDR3. This chain's CDR3 is CSVVSGVAKNIQYF. The CDR3 nucleotides read TGCAGCGTTGTCTCGGGGGTAGCCAAAAACATTCAGTACTTC.

The chain uses TRBV6-5 and TRBJ1-1; D is ambiguous. Trimming stripped 0 bases from V and 1 base from J, with 6 bases between. The CDR3 sequence is 14 residues long. Looked up from germline, CDR1 is MNHEY and CDR2 is SVGAGI. The DNA for the CDR3 is TGTGCCAGCAGTTACTCATACGGGAACACTGAAGCTTTCTTT. The encoded protein is CASSYSYGNTEAFF.

V gene TRBV10-3 combines with J gene TRBJ2-7; TRBD1 matches 10 bases. Germline CDR1 ENHRY, CDR2 SYGVKD. V lost 10 bases and J lost 3; bases outside the gene matches: 3. The CDR3 has 12 residues. The CDR3 bases are TGTGCCACCGGGACAGGGGTCTACGAGCAGTACTTC. It is translated as CATGTGVYEQYF.

This chain joins TRBV28 and TRBJ2-2; TRBD2 might be the D (5 bases). Germline CDR1 is MDHEN and CDR2 is SYDVKM. Trimming shortened V by 7 bases and J by 3 bases, and 9 bases separated the two germline ends. The CDR3 is 13 amino acids. DNA of the CDR3: TGTGCCAGCATGGAGGTGTACACCGGGGAGCTGTTTTTT. It encodes CASMEVYTGELFF.

In this sample, this clone turned up a few times. The chain employs TRBV5-1 and TRBJ2-7, with D hard to call. Between the trimmed V and J ends, which lost 5 bases and 4 bases, there was a span of 10 bases. The CDR3 extends over 12 amino acids. CDR1 is SGHRS, CDR2 YFSETQ, per germline. The CDR3 reads CASRETYYEQYF. In nucleotides, the CDR3 is TGCGCCAGCAGGGAAACGTATTACGAGCAGTACTTC.

This clone appeared once. The chain recombines TRBV4-1 with TRBJ1-2; D is uncertain. This CDR3 region has 15 residues. CDR1 is MGHRA and CDR2 is YSYEKL in the germline V gene. Trimming removed 1 base from V and 5 bases from J, with 14 bases in between. The DNA of the CDR3 is TGCGCCAGCAGCCAAGGCGAAAGGGCGCGTTATGGCTACACCTTC. Protein sequence: CASSQGERARYGYTF.

This clone is a singleton in its sample. The rearrangement uses TRBV10-3 and TRBJ1-2; no firm D call. The CDR3 runs 14 residues. Germline CDR1 ENHRY, CDR2 SYGVKD. Between the trimmed V and J ends, which lost 7 bases and 5 bases, there was a span of 17 bases. The CDR3 region is CAIKEGGFPYGYTF. Written as DNA, the CDR3 is TGTGCCATCAAGGAGGGCGGGTTCCCTTATGGCTACACCTTC.